This TCR beta chain was sequenced in a study of T cells in tuberculosis. Study overall: CD1B tetramers identified T cells specific for mycobacterial lipid GMM.

The repertoire was sequenced with immunoSEQ multiplex PCR; TCRdb's copy has only in-frame clones and lacks some. Seen here are about 49,000 clones, 90% to 95% observed once, and the top ten hold around 1.4%. Germline V gene sequence: CDR1 SGHVS, CDR2 FNYEAQ. The CDR3 has 13 amino acids. Between the trimmed V and J ends, which lost 5 bases and 0 bases, there was a span of 8 bases. Sample time point: new active TB diagnosis, blood taken before or within 7 days of starting treatment. The input for sequencing was PBMCs, taken at tuberculosis diagnosis. The J gene is TRBJ2-7, the V gene TRBV7-6; D unclear. The clonotype originates from an adult with tuberculosis. The CDR3 nucleotides are TGTGCCAGCAGCCCTCTTAGCTCCTACGAGCAGTACTTC. Translation gives CASSPLSSYEQYF.